These 24 T cell receptor beta chains originate from one sample sequenced in a study of shared clonotypes between healthy human individuals. Data came from immunoSEQ multiplex PCR; TCRdb stores just in-frame clones and leaves some out. The sample has approximately 110,000 clones, about 67% seen once. Sequencing was performed on memory CD8+ T cells sorted from blood. Subset denoted: CD45RO+ cells pooled with CCR7-negative TemRA cells. Receptors originate from a woman in her twenties or thirties in good health.

This clone was found a few times. The rearrangement uses TRBV4-1 and TRBJ1-5; 8 nucleotides match TRBD1. This CDR3 spans 16 amino acids. Germline loops: CDR1 MGHRA, CDR2 YSYEKL. V gave up 3 bases and J gave up 4 bases; unmatched junction bases: 8. The CDR3 nucleotides read TGCGCCAGCAGCCAGGCCGGGACAGGCTGGAATCAGCCCCAGCATTTT. Translated, it gives CASSQAGTGWNQPQHF.

The chain joins TRBV13 to TRBJ1-1; possibly TRBD1 for D (6 bases). This CDR3 comprises 15 residues. Per germline, CDR1 PRHDT and CDR2 FYEKMQ (reference sequence). Trimming pared 0 bases from V and 4 bases from J, leaving 12 bases between. In DNA, the CDR3 is TGTGCCAGCAGCTTAGGAGGGAGGGGGGGCACTGAAGCTTTCTTT. Its translation: CASSLGGRGGTEAFF.

This clone has a handful of counts. This chain connects TRBV27 to TRBJ2-7, with 12 bases identical to TRBD1. Unmatched junction bases numbered 4, after V lost 5 bases and J lost 5 bases. This CDR3 is built from 14 residues. Germline CDR1 MNHEY, CDR2 SMNVEV (reference sequence). CDR3 amino acids: CASSDGTGGHEQYF. DNA for the CDR3: TGTGCCAGCAGTGATGGGACAGGGGGCCACGAGCAGTACTTC.

V and J are TRBV6-5 and TRBJ1-1; 9 positions agree with TRBD1. J gave up 5 bases and V 6 bases, and 4 bases lay outside the gene matches. The length of the CDR3 is 13 residues. The germline V gene encodes CDR1 MNHEY and CDR2 SVGAGI. The CDR3 region is CASRWDRDTEAFF. The CDR3 nucleotides read TGTGCCAGCAGGTGGGACAGGGATACTGAAGCTTTCTTT.

This chain joins TRBV5-1 and TRBJ2-3, with TRBD2 matching over 7 bases. The CDR3 is 16 residues long. Germline V lookup: CDR1 SGHRS, CDR2 YFSETQ. J lost 4 bases, V lost 4 bases, and 12 bases had no gene match. The chain's CDR3 is CASSTGEGLRADTQYF. In DNA, the CDR3 is TGCGCCAGCAGCACCGGGGAGGGCCTGAGGGCAGATACGCAGTATTTT.

The chain links TRBV28 to TRBJ1-1; 9 bases agree with TRBD1. V shed 6 bases, J shed 10 bases, and the junction held 12 bases outside the gene matches. This CDR3 is built from 14 residues. Germline V CDR1 and CDR2: MDHEN, SYDVKM. DNA of the CDR3: TGTGCCAGCAGCCGCCGGGACAGGGCCGTGGGAGCTTTCTTT. This translates into CASSRRDRAVGAFF.

CDR3 bases: TGTGCCAGCAGTTTATGCCCACTACAGGATACTACCGATACGCAGTATTTT. It translates to CASSLCPLQDTTDTQYF. The chain is built from TRBV28 and TRBJ2-3, with TRBD1 as a possible D gene (5 bases). Germline V gene lookup returns CDR1 MDHEN and CDR2 SYDVKM. Trimming cost V 0 bases and J 6 bases, with 19 bases left between them. The CDR3 spans 17 residues.

The V gene is TRBV28, the J gene TRBJ2-7; the match to TRBD2 covers 9 bases. The CDR3 runs 14 residues. Germline trimming cut 6 bases from V and 5 bases from J; bases unmatched to any gene: 8. CDR1 and CDR2 (germline): MDHEN, SYDVKM. CDR3 DNA sequence: TGTGCCAGCAGATTTAGCGGGAGTAGAGACGAGCAGTACTTC. Its translation: CASRFSGSRDEQYF.

A single count supports this clone. The genes are TRBV10-3 and TRBJ2-2, with 7 nucleotides matching TRBD2. Germline loops: CDR1 ENHRY, CDR2 SYGVKD. The ends lost 11 bases at V and 3 bases at J; junction bases unmatched: 9. CDR3 length: 14 amino acids. The CDR3 DNA is TGTGCCTCGCTGGGGACTACCGACACCGGGGAGCTGTTTTTT. Residues: CASLGTTDTGELFF.

The V and J genes are TRBV7-6 and TRBJ2-3; possibly TRBD1 for D (6 bases). V lost 0 bases to trimming and J lost 5 bases, with 9 bases between them. Germline V lookup: CDR1 SGHVS, CDR2 FNYEAQ. The CDR3 has 14 residues. The CDR3 DNA follows: TGTGCCAGCAGCTTAGCCCCAGGGGAAGATACGCAGTATTTT. Protein product: CASSLAPGEDTQYF.

The V gene is TRBV27, the J gene TRBJ2-7, with 7 bases aligning to TRBD1. The CDR3 contains 14 residues. The V and J ends lost 5 bases and 3 bases, in that order; junction bases with no gene match: 7. Germline loops: CDR1 MNHEY, CDR2 SMNVEV (reference sequence). CDR3 protein: CASSAPGTVYEQYF. In nucleotides, the CDR3 is TGTGCCAGCAGTGCTCCCGGGACAGTCTACGAGCAGTACTTC.

V gene TRBV27 combines with J gene TRBJ2-1, with 15 positions matching TRBD2. V shed 3 bases and J 5 bases; nucleotides not matched to a gene: 2. Looked up from germline, CDR1 is MNHEY and CDR2 is SMNVEV (reference sequence). The CDR3 is made up of 16 amino acids. CDR3 loop: CASSFGTSGRNNEQFF. The DNA for the CDR3 is TGTGCCAGCAGTTTCGGGACTAGCGGGAGGAACAATGAGCAGTTCTTC.

The chain employs TRBV7-9 and TRBJ2-5; tentatively, D is TRBD1 or TRBD2 (5 bases each). The CDR3 is 14 amino acids. Germline V gene sequence: CDR1 SEHNR, CDR2 FQNEAQ (reference sequence). V lost 1 base, J lost 5 bases, and 11 bases lay in between. CDR3 sequence (DNA): TGTGCCAGCAGCTTAGTTGGGGGATATGAGACCCAGTACTTC. Its translation: CASSLVGGYETQYF.

The V call is TRBV18, the J call TRBJ1-4; 9 nucleotides line up with TRBD1. This CDR3 has 17 amino acids. V shed 1 base, J shed 2 bases, and the junction held 5 bases outside the gene matches. The germline V gene has CDR1 KGHSH and CDR2 LQKENI. The CDR3 DNA reads TGTGCCAGCTCACCACGAGGGACAGGGTCGACTAATGAAAAACTGTTTTTT. Its protein is CASSPRGTGSTNEKLFF. The entire variable domain, with the rest obtained from reference TRBV18 and TRBJ1-4, is as follows: NAGVMQNPRHLVRRRGQEARLRCSPMKGHSHVYWYRQLPEEGLKFMVYLQKENIIDESGMPKERFSAEFPKEGPSILRIQQVVRGDSAAYFCASSPRGTGSTNEKLFFGSGTQLSVL.

This clone was seen at least ten times. The rearrangement joins TRBV6-1 to TRBJ2-1, with D possibly matching TRBD1 (6 bases). The CDR3 loop spans 16 amino acids. CDR1 is MNHNS, CDR2 SASEGT, per germline. V was trimmed by 2 bases and J by 5 bases, leaving 16 bases between them. For the CDR3, the DNA is TGTGCCAGCAGTGAAATGACAGGAACCGGCAACAATGAGCAGTTCTTC. It codes for CASSEMTGTGNNEQFF.

The chain employs TRBV11-2 and TRBJ2-5; 7 bases are shared with TRBD2. Germline CDR1 SGHAT, CDR2 FQNNGV. The CDR3 runs 18 residues. Trimming took 5 bases from V and 5 from J; bases not matched to a gene: 20. The CDR3 region has the DNA TGTGCCAGCAGCAAAGAGGCCCCCTGGAGGGAGGGGACTGAGACCCAGTACTTC. This codes for CASSKEAPWREGTETQYF.

Only a few counts were recorded for this clone. J is TRBJ2-1 and V is TRBV11-2, with D uncertain. This CDR3 contains 11 residues. CDR1 and CDR2 (germline): SGHAT, FQNNGV. Deletions cut 5 bases from V and 4 bases from J, with 3 bases between. The CDR3 spells CASSQYNEQFF. CDR3 bases: TGTGCCAGCAGCCAATACAATGAGCAGTTCTTC.

The chain links TRBV27 to TRBJ2-1; 7 bases line up with TRBD2. The CDR3 contains 15 residues. Germline V lookup: CDR1 MNHEY, CDR2 SMNVEV (reference sequence). V lost 5 bases to trimming and J lost 4 bases; unmatched junction nucleotides: 8. The CDR3 coding sequence is TGTGCCAGCAGTGACGGGACTACCATATACAATGAGCAGTTCTTC. This encodes CASSDGTTIYNEQFF.

This clone is a singleton in its sample. The gene calls are TRBV25-1 and TRBJ2-7; D remains unclear. Trimming shortened V by 1 base and J by 3 bases, and 13 bases separated the two germline ends. This CDR3 region has 15 residues. Per the germline V gene, CDR1 is MGHDK and CDR2 is SYGVNS. DNA for the CDR3: TGTGCCAGCAGTGAATTGGACCCCACCTACTACGAGCAGTACTTC. Translation gives CASSELDPTYYEQYF.

The chain is built from TRBV6-6 and TRBJ2-2; 12 bases map to TRBD2. The germline V gene has CDR1 MNHNY and CDR2 SVGAGI (reference sequence). This CDR3 is built from 16 residues. V shed 6 bases and J 4 bases; nucleotides not matched to a gene: 6. The CDR3 protein is CASRRPGLAGTGELFF. In nucleotides, the CDR3 is TGTGCCAGCAGACGACCGGGACTAGCGGGCACCGGGGAGCTGTTTTTT.

This sequence joins TRBV25-1 and TRBJ1-5; D is undetermined. Germline V gene lookup returns CDR1 MGHDK and CDR2 SYGVNS. The CDR3 consists of 18 residues. V was trimmed by 3 bases and J by 4 bases, leaving 22 bases between them. The CDR3 DNA sequence: TGTGCCAGCAGTGAGGACCCAGGTCTGGGCGGACGGAATCAGCCCCAGCATTTT. As protein: CASSEDPGLGGRNQPQHF.

The J gene is TRBJ2-2, the V gene TRBV4-2; D is possibly TRBD2 (7 bases). The CDR3 has 15 residues. V was cut by 4 bases and J by 4 bases, with 13 bases left in between. The germline V gene encodes CDR1 LGHNA and CDR2 YNFKEQ. Written as DNA, the CDR3 is TGTGCCAGCAGCCCGAGGGGGGGCGGCACCGGGGAGCTGTTTTTT. Its protein product is CASSPRGGGTGELFF.

The V call is TRBV4-1, the J call TRBJ1-2; D possibly corresponds to TRBD1 (6 bases). With 4 bases removed from V and 5 bases from J, the gap between germline ends came to 11 bases. Germline CDR1 MGHRA, CDR2 YSYEKL. The CDR3 is made up of 13 amino acids. Here the CDR3 DNA reads TGCGCCAGCAGCCCAAGGGGGGGGTATGGCTACACCTTC. Its protein is CASSPRGGYGYTF.

This clone was found a few times. The chain has TRBV7-9 and TRBJ2-7; TRBD1 agrees at 9 bases. This CDR3 comprises 14 residues. V was pared by 5 bases and J by 2 bases, with 4 bases of the junction left unmatched. CDR1 is SEHNR, CDR2 FQNEAQ, per germline (reference sequence). CDR3 sequence reads: CASSADRGAYEQYF. Here the CDR3 DNA reads TGTGCCAGCAGCGCGGACAGGGGCGCCTACGAGCAGTACTTC.